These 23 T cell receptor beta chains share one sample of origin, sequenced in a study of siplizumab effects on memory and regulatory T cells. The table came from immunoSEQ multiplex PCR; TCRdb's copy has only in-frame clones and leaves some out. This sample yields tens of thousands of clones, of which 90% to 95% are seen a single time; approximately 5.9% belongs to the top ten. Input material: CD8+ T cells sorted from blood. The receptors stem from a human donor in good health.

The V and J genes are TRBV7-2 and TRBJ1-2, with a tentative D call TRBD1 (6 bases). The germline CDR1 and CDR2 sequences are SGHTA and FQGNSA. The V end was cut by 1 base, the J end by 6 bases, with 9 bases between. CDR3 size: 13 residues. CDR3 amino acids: CASSLGGLHGYTF. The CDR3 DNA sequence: TGTGCCAGCAGCTTAGGGGGGCTTCATGGCTACACCTTC.

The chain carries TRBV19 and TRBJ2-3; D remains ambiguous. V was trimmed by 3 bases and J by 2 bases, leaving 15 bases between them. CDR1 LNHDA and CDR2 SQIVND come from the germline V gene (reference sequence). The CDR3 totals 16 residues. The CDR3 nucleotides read TGTGCCAGTAGTATTTTTTTTAAACACGCCACAGATACGCAGTATTTT. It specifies CASSIFFKHATDTQYF.

The DNA of the CDR3 is TGTGCCATCAGTGACGGACTAGCGGGAGCCGCAGATACGCAGTATTTT. Protein sequence: CAISDGLAGAADTQYF. V usage is TRBV10-3 and J usage is TRBJ2-3, with 13 bases fitting TRBD2. The CDR3 totals 16 residues. Losses at the gene ends were 3 bases for V and 4 bases for J; bases not matched to a gene: 4. The germline V gene has CDR1 ENHRY and CDR2 SYGVKD.

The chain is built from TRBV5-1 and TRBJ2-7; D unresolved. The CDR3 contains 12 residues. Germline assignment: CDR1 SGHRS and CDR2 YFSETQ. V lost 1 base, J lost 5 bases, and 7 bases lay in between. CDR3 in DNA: TGCGCCAGCAGCTTGCTTGCGGACGAGCAGTACTTC. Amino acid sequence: CASSLLADEQYF.

CDR3 region: CASSLEGATNYGYTF. In nucleotides, the CDR3 is TGCGCCAGCAGCTTGGAGGGGGCCACTAACTATGGCTACACCTTC. The chain recombines TRBV5-1 with TRBJ1-2, with TRBD1 matching 7 bases. Per the germline V gene, CDR1 is SGHRS and CDR2 is YFSETQ. Trimming cost V 0 bases and J 0 bases; bases outside gene matches: 2. The CDR3 runs to 15 residues.

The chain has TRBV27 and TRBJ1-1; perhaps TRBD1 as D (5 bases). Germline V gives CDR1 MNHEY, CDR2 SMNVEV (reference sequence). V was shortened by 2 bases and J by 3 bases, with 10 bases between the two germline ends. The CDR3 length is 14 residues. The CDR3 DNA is TGTGCCAGCAGTTTAGGGGGTAGGTACACTGAAGCTTTCTTT. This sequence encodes CASSLGGRYTEAFF.

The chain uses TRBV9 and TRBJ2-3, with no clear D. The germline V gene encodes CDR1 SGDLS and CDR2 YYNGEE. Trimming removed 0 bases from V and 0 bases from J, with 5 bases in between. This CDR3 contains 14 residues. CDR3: CASSVVGSTDTQYF. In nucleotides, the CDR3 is TGTGCCAGCAGCGTAGTGGGCAGCACAGATACGCAGTATTTT.

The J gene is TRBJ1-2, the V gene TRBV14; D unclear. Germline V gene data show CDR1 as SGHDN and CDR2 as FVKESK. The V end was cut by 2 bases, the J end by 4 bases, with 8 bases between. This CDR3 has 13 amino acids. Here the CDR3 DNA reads TGTGCCAGCAGCCAATTCCCAGGCTATGGCTACACCTTC. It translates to CASSQFPGYGYTF.

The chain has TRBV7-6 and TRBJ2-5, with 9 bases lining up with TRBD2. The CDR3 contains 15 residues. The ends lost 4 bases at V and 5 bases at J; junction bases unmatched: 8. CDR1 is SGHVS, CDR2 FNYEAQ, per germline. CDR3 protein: CASSYRLAGRETQYF. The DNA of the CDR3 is TGTGCCAGCAGCTACCGGCTAGCGGGGAGGGAGACCCAGTACTTC.

The CDR3 sequence is CASSIVGNSLNEQYF. CDR3 in DNA: TGTGCCAGTAGTATAGTGGGCAATTCCCTCAACGAGCAGTACTTC. V gene TRBV19 combines with J gene TRBJ2-7; D not resolved. This CDR3 spans 15 amino acids. The V and J ends lost 1 base and 5 bases respectively, with 15 bases between them. CDR1 and CDR2 (germline): LNHDA, SQIVND (reference sequence).

This CDR3 reads CASSKTGNTEAFF. The DNA of the CDR3 is TGCGCCAGCAGCAAGACAGGGAACACTGAAGCTTTCTTT. The chain combines TRBV4-1 with TRBJ1-1, with a possible D match to TRBD1 (6 bases). Germline CDR1 MGHRA, CDR2 YSYEKL. The CDR3 sequence is 13 residues long. V dropped 5 bases and J dropped 1 base, with 8 bases sitting between them.

The CDR3 is CASSLATSGGLNTGELFF. DNA of the CDR3: TGCGCCAGCAGCTTGGCCACTAGCGGGGGCTTGAACACCGGGGAGCTGTTTTTT. This chain links TRBV5-1 with TRBJ2-2, with TRBD2 identical over 11 bases. Per the germline V gene, CDR1 is SGHRS and CDR2 is YFSETQ. V was pared by 0 bases and J by 1 base, with 5 bases of the junction left unmatched. The CDR3 has 18 residues.

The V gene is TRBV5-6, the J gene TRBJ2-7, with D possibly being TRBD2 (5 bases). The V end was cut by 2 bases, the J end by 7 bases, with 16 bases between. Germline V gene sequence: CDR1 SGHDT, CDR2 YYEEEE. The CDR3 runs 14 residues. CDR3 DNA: TGTGCCAGCAGCTTCGGACTGCTTGTACGGGAGCAGTACTTC. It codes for CASSFGLLVREQYF.

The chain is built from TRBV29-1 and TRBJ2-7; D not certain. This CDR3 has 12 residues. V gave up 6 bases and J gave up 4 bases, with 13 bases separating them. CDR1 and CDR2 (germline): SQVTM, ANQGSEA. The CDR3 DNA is TGCAGCGTCATGGATGGGAAATACGAGCAGTACTTC. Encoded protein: CSVMDGKYEQYF.

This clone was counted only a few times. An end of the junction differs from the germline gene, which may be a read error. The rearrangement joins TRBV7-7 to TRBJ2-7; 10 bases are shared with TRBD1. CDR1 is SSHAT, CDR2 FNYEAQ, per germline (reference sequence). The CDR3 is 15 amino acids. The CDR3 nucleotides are TGTGCTAGCAGTTTGGGGACAGGGGACGCCTACGAGCAGTACTTC. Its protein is CASSLGTGDAYEQYF.

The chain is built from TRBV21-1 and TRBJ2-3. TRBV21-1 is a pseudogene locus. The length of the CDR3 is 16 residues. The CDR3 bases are TGTGCCAGCAGCAAAGAGGAAGGGCGATGCACAGATACGCAGTATTTT. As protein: CASSKEEGRCTDTQYF.

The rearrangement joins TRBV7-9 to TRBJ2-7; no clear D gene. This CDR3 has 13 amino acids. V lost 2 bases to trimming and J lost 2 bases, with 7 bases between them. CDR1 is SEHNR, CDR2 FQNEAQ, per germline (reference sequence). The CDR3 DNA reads TGTGCCAGCAGCTTACCGGGCACCTACGAGCAGTACTTC. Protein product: CASSLPGTYEQYF.

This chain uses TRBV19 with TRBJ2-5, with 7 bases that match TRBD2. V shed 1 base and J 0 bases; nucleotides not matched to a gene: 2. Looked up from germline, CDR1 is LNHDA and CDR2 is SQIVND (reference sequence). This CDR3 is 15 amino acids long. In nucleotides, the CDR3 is TGTGCCAGTAGTATAGCAGGGACTAACCAAGAGACCCAGTACTTC. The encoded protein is CASSIAGTNQETQYF.

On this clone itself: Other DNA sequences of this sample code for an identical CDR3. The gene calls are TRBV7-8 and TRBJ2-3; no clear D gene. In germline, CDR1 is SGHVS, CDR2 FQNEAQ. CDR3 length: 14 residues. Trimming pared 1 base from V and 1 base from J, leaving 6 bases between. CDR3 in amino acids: CASSLGPGTDTQYF. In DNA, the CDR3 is TGTGCCAGCAGCTTAGGACCGGGCACAGATACGCAGTATTTT.

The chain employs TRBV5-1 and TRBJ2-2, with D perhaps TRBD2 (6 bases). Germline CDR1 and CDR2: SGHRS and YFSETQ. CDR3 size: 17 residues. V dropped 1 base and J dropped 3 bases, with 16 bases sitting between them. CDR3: CASSLRPSAPDTGELFF. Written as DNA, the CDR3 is TGCGCCAGCAGCTTGCGGCCTAGCGCTCCGGACACCGGGGAGCTGTTTTTT. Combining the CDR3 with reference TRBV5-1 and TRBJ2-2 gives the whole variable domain KAGVTQTPRYLIKTRGQQVTLSCSPISGHRSVSWYQQTPGQGLQFLFEYFSETQRNKGNFPGRFSGRQFSNSRSEMNVSTLELGDSALYLCASSLRPSAPDTGELFFGEGSRLTVL.

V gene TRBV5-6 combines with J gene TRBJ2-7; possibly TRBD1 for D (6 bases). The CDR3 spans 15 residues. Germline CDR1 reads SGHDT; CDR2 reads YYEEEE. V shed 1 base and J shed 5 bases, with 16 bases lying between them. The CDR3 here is CASSLYSRGENEQYF. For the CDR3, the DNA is TGTGCCAGCAGCTTGTACAGCAGGGGAGAGAACGAGCAGTACTTC.

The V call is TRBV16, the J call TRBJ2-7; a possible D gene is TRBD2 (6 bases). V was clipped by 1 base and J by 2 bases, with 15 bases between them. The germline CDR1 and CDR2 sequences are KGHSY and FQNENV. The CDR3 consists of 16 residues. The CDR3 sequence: CASSQYASGSTYEQYF. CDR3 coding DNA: TGTGCCAGCAGCCAATACGCCAGCGGGTCGACCTACGAGCAGTACTTC. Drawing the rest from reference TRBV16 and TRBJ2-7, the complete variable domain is GEEVAQTPKHLVRGEGQKAKLYCAPIKGHSYVFWYQQVLKNEFKFLISFQNENVFDETGMPKERFSAKCLPNSPCSLEIQATKLEDSAVYFCASSQYASGSTYEQYFGPGTRLTVT.

CDR3 DNA sequence: TGTGCCAGCAGCCAAGATTGGAGTTTCGAGCAGTACTTC. It is translated as CASSQDWSFEQYF. The genes are TRBV14 and TRBJ2-7; no reliable D call. V lost 0 bases, J lost 6 bases, and 9 bases lay in between. Per the germline V gene, CDR1 is SGHDN and CDR2 is FVKESK. The CDR3 has 13 residues.